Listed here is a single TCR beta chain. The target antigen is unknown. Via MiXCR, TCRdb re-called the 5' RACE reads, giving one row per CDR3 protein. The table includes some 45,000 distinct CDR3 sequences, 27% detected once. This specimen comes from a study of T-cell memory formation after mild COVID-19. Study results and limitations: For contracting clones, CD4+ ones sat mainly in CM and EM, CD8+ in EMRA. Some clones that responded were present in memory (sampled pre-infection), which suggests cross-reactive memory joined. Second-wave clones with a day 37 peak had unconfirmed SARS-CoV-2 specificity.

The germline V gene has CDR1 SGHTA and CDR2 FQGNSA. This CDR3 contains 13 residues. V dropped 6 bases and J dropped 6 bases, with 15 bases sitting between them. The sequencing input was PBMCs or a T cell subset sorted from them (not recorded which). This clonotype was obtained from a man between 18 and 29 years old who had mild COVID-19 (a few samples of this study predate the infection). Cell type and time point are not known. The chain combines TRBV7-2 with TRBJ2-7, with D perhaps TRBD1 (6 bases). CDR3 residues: CASSRNGQTEQYF. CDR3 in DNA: TGTGCCAGCAGTCGGAACGGACAGACCGAGCAGTACTTC.